This T cell receptor beta chain is drawn from a study of OX40 agonist ivuxolimab in advanced cancers. The CDR3 covers 14 residues. Trimming took off 4 bases at V and 0 bases at J, with 11 bases between the two ends. Per germline, CDR1 SGHDT and CDR2 YYEEEE. In the case of this clone: Its target is unknown.

Generated by immunoSEQ multiplex PCR, the TCRdb table keeps only in-frame clones and is missing some. This repertoire shows about 60,000 clones, about four fifths found once; its top ten account for roughly 0.6%. Notes on the study in general: The investigators did not determine what antigen specificity the expanded peripheral T cells had. There were also nonresponders showing low normalized T-cell clonal expansion.

The TCR originated in an adult with an advanced solid tumor such as melanoma, head and neck, liver or kidney cancer. The source was CD4+ or CD8+ T cells sorted from blood, collected in a trial of the OX40 agonist ivuxolimab. The rearrangement uses TRBV5-6 and TRBJ2-7; the D gene is possibly TRBD2 (6 bases). Here the CDR3 reads CASSRRGGSYEQYF. Here the CDR3 DNA reads TGTGCCAGCAGCCGGAGGGGTGGCTCCTACGAGCAGTACTTC.